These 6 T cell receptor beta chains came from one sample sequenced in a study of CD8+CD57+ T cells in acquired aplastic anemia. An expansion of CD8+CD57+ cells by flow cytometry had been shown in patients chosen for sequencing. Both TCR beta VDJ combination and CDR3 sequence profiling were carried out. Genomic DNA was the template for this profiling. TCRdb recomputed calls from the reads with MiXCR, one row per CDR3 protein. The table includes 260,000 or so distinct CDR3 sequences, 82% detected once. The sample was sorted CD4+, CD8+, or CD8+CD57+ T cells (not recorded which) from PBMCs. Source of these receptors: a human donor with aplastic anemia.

CDR3 nucleotide sequence: TGTGCCAGCAGCTTTAAAAGAAGCGGGGAGAGCGATGAGCAGCATTTT. It translates to CASSFKRSGESDEQHF. The rearrangement uses TRBV7-9 and TRBJ1-5, with unresolved D. V was clipped by 3 bases and J by 13 bases, with 25 bases between them. CDR3 size: 16 residues. Germline V gives CDR1 SEHNR, CDR2 FQNEAQ (reference sequence).

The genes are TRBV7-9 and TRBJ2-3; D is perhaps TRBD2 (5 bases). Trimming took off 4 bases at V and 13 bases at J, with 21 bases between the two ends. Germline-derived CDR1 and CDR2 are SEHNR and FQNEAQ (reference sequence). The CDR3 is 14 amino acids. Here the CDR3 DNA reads TGTGCCAGCAGCTCAACGAGAGGGCCCGATACCAAGTATTTT. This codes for CASSSTRGPDTKYF.

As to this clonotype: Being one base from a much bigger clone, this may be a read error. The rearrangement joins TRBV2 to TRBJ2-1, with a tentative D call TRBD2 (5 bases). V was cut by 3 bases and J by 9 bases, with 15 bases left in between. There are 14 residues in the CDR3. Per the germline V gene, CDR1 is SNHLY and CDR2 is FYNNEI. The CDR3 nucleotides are TGTGCCAGCAGTGATGGGGAGTACCTTAGTGAGCAGTTCTTC. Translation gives CASSDGEYLSEQFF.

The CDR3 bases are TGTGCCAGCAGCTTGGGGGGAGATAGCAATCAGCCCCAGCATTTT. Translating it yields CASSLGGDSNQPQHF. This chain joins TRBV11-2 and TRBJ1-5; a possible D gene is TRBD1 (5 bases). Germline CDR1 SGHAT, CDR2 FQNNGV. This CDR3 is built from 15 residues. Trimming took off 3 bases at V and 0 bases at J, with 9 bases between the two ends. Together with reference TRBV11-2 and TRBJ1-5, the CDR3 gives the full variable domain: EAGVAQSPRYKIIEKRQSVAFWCNPISGHATLYWYQQILGQGPKLLIQFQNNGVVDDSQLPKDRFSAERLKGVDSTLKIQPAKLEDSAVYLCASSLGGDSNQPQHFGDGTRLSIL.

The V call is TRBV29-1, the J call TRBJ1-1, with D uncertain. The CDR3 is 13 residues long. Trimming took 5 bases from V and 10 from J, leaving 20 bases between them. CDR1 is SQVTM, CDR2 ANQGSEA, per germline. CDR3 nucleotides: TGCAGCGTTACCGGATTGCCGTCTAAGGCAGCTTTCTTT. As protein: CSVTGLPSKAAFF. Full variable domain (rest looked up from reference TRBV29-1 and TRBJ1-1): SAVISQKPSRDICQRGTSLTIQCQVDSQVTMMFWYRQQPGQSLTLIATANQGSEATYESGFVIDKFPISRPNLTFSTLTVSNMSPEDSSIYLCSVTGLPSKAAFFGQGTRLTVV.

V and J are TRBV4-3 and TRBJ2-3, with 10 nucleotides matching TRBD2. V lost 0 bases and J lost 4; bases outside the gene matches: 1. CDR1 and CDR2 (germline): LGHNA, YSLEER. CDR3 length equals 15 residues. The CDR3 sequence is CASSQEAGGPDTQYF. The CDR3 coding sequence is TGCGCCAGCAGCCAAGAAGCGGGGGGGCCAGATACGCAGTATTTT.